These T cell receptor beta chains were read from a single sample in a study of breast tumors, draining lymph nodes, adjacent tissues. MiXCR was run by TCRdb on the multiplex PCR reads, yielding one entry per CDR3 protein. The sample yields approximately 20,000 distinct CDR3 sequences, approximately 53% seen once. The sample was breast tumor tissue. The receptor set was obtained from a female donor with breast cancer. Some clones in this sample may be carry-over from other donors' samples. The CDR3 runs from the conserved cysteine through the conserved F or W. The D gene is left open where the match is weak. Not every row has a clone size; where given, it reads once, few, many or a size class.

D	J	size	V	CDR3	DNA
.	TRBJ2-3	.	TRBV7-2	CASSLAPWELHNEQYF	TGTGCCAGCAGCTTAGCGCCTTGGGAACTTCACAATGAGCAGTATTTT
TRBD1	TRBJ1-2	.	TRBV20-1	CSAVSGTGSNYGYTF	TGCAGTGCTGTATCCGGGACAGGGTCGAACTATGGCTACACCTTC
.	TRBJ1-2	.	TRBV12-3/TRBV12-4	CASQDPIANYGYTF	TGTGCCAGTCAAGACCCGATAGCTAACTATGGCTACACCTTC
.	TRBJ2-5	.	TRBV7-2	CASVPFRFGVQGNQYF	TGTGCCAGCGTCCCCTTTCGTTTTGGGGTCCAAGGGAACCAGTACTTC
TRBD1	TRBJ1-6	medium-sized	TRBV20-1	CSARPGTGSNSPLHF	TGCAGTGCTAGACCCGGGACAGGGTCCAATTCACCCCTCCACTTT
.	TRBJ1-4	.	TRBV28	CASSFDSGTEKLFF	TGTGCCAGCAGTTTCGACAGTGGTACCGAAAAACTGTTTTTT
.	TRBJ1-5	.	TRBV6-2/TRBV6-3	CASSRREWVENQPQHF	TGTGCCAGCAGCCGCCGCGAGTGGGTGGAGAATCAGCCCCAGCATTTT
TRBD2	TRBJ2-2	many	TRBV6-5	CASSPIAEGKTSGRGTGELFF	TGTGCCAGCTCGCCGATAGCCGAGGGGAAGACTAGCGGGAGGGGGACCGGGGAGCTGTTTTTT
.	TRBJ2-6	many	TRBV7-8	CASSLWRISGANVLTF	TGTGCCAGCAGCTTATGGAGAATCTCTGGGGCCAACGTCCTGACTTTC
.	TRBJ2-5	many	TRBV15	CATSGGYTQETQYF	TGTGCCACCAGCGGAGGCTACACCCAAGAGACCCAGTACTTC
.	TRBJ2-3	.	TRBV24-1	CATSRKGDFTDTQYF	TGTGCCACCAGTCGTAAAGGGGACTTCACAGATACGCAGTATTTT
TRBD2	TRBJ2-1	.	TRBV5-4	CASSPGLADNEQFF	TGTGCCAGCAGCCCTGGACTAGCGGACAATGAGCAGTTCTTC
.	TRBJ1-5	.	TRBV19	CASSTGRLRDNQPQHF	TGTGCCAGTAGTACAGGGCGACTACGAGACAATCAGCCCCAGCATTTT